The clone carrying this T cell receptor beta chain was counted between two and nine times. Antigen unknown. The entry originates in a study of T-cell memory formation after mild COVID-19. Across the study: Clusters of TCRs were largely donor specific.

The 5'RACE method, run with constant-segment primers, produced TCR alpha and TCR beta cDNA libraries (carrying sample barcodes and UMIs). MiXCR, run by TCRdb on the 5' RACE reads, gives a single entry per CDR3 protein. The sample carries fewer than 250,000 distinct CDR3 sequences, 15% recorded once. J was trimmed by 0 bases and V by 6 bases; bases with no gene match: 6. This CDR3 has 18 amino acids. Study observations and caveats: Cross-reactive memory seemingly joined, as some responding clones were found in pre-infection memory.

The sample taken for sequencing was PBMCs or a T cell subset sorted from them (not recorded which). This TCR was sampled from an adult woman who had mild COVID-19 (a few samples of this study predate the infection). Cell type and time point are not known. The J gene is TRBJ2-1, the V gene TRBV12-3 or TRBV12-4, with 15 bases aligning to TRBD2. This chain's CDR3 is CASRVGLAGGPSYNEQFF. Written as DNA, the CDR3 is TGTGCCAGCAGGGTCGGACTAGCGGGAGGGCCCTCCTACAATGAGCAGTTCTTC.